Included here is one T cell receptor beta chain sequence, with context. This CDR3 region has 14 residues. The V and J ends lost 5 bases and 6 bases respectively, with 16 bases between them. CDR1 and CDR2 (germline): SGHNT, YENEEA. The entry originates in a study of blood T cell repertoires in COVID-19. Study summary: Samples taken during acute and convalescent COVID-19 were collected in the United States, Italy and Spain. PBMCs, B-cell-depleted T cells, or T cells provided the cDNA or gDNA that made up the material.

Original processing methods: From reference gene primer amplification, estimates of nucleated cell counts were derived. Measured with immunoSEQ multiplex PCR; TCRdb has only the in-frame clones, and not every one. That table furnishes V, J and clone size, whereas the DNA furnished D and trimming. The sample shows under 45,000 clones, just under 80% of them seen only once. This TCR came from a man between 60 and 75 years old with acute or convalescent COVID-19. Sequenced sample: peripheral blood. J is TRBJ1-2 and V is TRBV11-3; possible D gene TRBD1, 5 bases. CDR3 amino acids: CASSGRGAGDGYTF. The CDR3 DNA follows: TGTGCCAGCAGCGGCCGCGGGGCCGGGGATGGCTACACCTTC. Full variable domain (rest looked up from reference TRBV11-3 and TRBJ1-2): EAGVVQSPRYKIIEKKQPVAFWCNPISGHNTLYWYLQNLGQGPELLIRYENEEAVDDSQLPKDRFSAERLKGVDSTLKIQPAELGDSAVYLCASSGRGAGDGYTFGSGTRLTVV.